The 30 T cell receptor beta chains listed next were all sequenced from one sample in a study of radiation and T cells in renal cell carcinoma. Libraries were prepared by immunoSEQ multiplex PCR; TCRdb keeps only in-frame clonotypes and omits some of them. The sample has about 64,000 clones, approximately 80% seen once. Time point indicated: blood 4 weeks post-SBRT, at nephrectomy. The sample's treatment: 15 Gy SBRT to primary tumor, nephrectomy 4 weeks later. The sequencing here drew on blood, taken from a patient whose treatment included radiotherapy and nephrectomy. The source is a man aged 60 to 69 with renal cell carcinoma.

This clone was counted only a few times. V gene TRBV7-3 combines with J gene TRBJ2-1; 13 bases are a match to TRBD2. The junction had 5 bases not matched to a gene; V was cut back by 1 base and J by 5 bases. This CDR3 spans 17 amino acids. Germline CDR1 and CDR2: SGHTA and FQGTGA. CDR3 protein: CASSLMGLAGFDNEQFF. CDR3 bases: TGTGCCAGCAGCTTAATGGGACTAGCGGGATTCGACAATGAGCAGTTCTTC.

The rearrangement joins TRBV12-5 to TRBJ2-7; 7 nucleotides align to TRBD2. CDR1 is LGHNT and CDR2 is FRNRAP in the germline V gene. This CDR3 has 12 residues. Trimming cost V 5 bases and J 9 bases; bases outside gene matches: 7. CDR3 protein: CASGTGGSAQYF. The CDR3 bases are TGTGCTAGTGGTACCGGGGGGTCTGCGCAGTACTTC.

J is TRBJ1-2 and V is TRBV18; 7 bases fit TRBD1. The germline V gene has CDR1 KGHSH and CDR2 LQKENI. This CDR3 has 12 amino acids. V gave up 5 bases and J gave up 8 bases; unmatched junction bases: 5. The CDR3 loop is CASSVGQLGYTF. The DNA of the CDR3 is TGTGCCAGCTCAGTGGGACAGCTCGGCTACACCTTC.

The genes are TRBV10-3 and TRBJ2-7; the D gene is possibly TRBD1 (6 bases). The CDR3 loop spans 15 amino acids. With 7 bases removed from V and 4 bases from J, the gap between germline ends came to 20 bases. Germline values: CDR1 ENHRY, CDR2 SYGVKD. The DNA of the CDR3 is TGTGCCATCACCCCCGACCGGGAAGGGGGATACGAGCAGTACTTC. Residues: CAITPDREGGYEQYF.

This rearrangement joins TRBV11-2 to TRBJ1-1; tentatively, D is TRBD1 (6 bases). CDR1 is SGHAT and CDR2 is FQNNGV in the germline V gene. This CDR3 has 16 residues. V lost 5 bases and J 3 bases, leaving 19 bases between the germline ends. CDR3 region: CASSLLQGIVDTEAFF. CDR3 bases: TGTGCCAGCAGCCTCCTACAGGGAATCGTAGACACTGAAGCTTTCTTT.

DNA of the CDR3: TGCGCCAGCAGCTTGCAGGGACTTGAGCAGTTCTTC. Amino acid sequence: CASSLQGLEQFF. The chain is built from TRBV5-1 and TRBJ2-1, with a tentative D call TRBD2 (6 bases). The germline V and J ends were trimmed by 1 base and 9 bases, with 8 bases remaining between them. The length of the CDR3 is 12 residues. The germline CDR1 and CDR2 sequences are SGHRS and YFSETQ. The complete variable domain, with remaining parts taken from reference TRBV5-1 and TRBJ2-1, reads KAGVTQTPRYLIKTRGQQVTLSCSPISGHRSVSWYQQTPGQGLQFLFEYFSETQRNKGNFPGRFSGRQFSNSRSEMNVSTLELGDSALYLCASSLQGLEQFFGPGTRLTVL.

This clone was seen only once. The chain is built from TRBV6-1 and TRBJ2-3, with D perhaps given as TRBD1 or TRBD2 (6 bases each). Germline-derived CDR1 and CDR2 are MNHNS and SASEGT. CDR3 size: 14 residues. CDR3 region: CAADSGGGTDTQYF. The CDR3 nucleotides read TGTGCTGCCGATTCCGGGGGCGGGACAGATACGCAGTATTTT.

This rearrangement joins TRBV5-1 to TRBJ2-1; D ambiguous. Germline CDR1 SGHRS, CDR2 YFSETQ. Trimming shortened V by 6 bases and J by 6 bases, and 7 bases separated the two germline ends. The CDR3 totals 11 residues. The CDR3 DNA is TGCGCCAGCACCCTAACCAATGAGCAGTTCTTC. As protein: CASTLTNEQFF.

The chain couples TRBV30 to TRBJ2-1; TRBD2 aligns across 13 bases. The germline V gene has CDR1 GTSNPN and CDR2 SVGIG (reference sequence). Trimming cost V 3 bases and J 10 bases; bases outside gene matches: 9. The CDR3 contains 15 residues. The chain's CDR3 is CAWRPGLAGSWEQFF. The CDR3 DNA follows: TGTGCCTGGAGACCGGGACTAGCGGGATCGTGGGAGCAGTTCTTC.

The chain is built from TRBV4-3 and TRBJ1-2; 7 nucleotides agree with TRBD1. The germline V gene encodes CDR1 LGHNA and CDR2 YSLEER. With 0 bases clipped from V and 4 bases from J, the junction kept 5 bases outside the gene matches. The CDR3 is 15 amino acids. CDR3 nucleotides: TGCGCCAGCAGCCAAGAGACAGGGTTAAGCTATGGCTACACCTTC. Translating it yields CASSQETGLSYGYTF.

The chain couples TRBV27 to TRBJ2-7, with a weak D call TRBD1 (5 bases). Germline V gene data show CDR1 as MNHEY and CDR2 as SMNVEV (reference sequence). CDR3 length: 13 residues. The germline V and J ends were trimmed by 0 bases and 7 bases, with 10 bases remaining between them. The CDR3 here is CASSLSPKGEQYV. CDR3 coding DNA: TGTGCCAGCAGTTTATCACCGAAGGGGGAGCAGTACGTC.

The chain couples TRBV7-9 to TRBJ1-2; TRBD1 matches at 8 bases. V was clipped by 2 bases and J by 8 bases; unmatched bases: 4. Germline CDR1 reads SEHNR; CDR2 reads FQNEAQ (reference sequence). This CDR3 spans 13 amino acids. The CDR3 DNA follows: TGTGCCAGCAGCTTACAGGGGGCGGAGGGCTACACCTTC. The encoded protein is CASSLQGAEGYTF.

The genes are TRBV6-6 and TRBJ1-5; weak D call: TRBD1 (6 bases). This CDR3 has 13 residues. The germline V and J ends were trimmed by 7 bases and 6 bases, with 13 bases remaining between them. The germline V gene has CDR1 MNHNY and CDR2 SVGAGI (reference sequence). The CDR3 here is CASTKGGSQPQHF. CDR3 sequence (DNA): TGTGCCAGCACTAAGGGGGGCTCTCAGCCCCAGCATTTT.

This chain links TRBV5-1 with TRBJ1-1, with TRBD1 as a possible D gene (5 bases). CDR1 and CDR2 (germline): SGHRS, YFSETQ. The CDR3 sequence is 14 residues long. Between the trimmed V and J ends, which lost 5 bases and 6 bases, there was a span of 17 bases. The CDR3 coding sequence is TGCGCCAGCAGACCTAGCGGGGGAAGGGCTGAAGCTTTCTTT. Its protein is CASRPSGGRAEAFF.

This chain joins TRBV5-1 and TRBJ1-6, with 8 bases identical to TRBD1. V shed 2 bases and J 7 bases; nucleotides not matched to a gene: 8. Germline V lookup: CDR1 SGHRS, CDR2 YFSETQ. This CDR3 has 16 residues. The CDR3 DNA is TGCGCCAGCAGCTTAGATTCAGGGGGCCGGAATTCACCCCTCCACTTT. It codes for CASSLDSGGRNSPLHF. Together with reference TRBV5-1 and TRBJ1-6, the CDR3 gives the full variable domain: KAGVTQTPRYLIKTRGQQVTLSCSPISGHRSVSWYQQTPGQGLQFLFEYFSETQRNKGNFPGRFSGRQFSNSRSEMNVSTLELGDSALYLCASSLDSGGRNSPLHFGNGTRLTVT.

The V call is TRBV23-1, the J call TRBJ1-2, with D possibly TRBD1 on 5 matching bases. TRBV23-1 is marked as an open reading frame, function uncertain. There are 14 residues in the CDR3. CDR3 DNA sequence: TGCGCAGTCCCCAGGCGGTTGAGTGGGGGTGGCTACACCTTC. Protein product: CAVPRRLSGGGYTF.

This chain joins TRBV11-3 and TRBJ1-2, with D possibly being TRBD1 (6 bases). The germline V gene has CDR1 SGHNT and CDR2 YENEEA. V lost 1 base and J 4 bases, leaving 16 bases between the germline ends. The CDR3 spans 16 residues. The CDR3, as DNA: TGTGCCAGCAGCTTAGCGAACCTCAGGGGCTGCTATGGCTACACCTTC. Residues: CASSLANLRGCYGYTF.

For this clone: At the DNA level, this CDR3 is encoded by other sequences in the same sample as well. The CDR3 DNA follows: TGCGCCAGCAGCTTGGAAGGCACTGGAAACACCATATATTTT. Protein sequence: CASSLEGTGNTIYF. The J gene is TRBJ1-3, the V gene TRBV5-1; D uncertain. Germline-derived CDR1 and CDR2 are SGHRS and YFSETQ. The CDR3 spans 14 residues. V was pared by 0 bases and J by 2 bases, with 6 bases between.

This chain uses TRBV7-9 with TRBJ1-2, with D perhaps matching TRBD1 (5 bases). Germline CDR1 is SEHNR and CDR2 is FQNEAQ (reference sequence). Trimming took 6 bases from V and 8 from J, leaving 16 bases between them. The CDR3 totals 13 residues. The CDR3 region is CASRSDSASGYTF. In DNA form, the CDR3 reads TGTGCCAGCAGAAGCGACAGCGCGAGCGGCTACACCTTC. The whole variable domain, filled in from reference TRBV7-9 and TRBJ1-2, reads DTGVSQNPRHKITKRGQNVTFRCDPISEHNRLYWYRQTLGQGPEFLTYFQNEAQLEKSRLLSDRFSAERPKGSFSTLEIQRTEQGDSAMYLCASRSDSASGYTFGSGTRLTVV.

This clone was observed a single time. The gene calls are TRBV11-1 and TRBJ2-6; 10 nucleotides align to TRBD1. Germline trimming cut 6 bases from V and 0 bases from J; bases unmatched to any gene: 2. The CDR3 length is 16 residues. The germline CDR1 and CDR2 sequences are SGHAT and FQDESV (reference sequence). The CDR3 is CASRRDRGSGANVLTF. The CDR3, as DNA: TGTGCCAGCAGACGGGACAGGGGCTCTGGGGCCAACGTCCTGACTTTC.

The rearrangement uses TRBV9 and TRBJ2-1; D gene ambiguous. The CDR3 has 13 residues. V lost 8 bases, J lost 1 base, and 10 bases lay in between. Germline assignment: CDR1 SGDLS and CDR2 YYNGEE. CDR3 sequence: CASAEASYNEQFF. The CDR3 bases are TGTGCCAGTGCTGAGGCGTCCTACAATGAGCAGTTCTTC.

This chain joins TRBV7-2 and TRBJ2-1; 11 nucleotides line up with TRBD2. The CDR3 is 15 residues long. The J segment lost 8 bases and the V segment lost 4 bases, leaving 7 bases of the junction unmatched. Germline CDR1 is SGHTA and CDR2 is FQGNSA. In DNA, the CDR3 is TGTGCCAGCAGCTCCCGACTAGCGGGGAACGATGAGCAGTTCTTC. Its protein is CASSSRLAGNDEQFF.

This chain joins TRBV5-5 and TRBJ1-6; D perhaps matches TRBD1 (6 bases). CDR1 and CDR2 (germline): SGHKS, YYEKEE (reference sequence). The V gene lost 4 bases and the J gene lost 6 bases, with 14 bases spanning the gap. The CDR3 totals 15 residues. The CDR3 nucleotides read TGTGCCAGCAGCAGAGCGGGACAAGTTAATTCACCCCTCCACTTT. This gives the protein CASSRAGQVNSPLHF.

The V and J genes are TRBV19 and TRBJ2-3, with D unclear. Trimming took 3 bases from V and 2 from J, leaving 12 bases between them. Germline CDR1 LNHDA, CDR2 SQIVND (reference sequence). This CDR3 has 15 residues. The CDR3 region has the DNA TGTGCCAGTAGTATTGTCAGTGAGAACACAGATACGCAGTATTTT. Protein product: CASSIVSENTDTQYF.

CDR3 DNA: TGCGCCAGCAGCTTGTGGGGCCACCCCCAAGAGACCCAGTACTTC. It codes for CASSLWGHPQETQYF. The V call is TRBV5-1, the J call TRBJ2-5, with D perhaps matching TRBD1 (5 bases). The CDR3 runs 15 residues. Trimming left V 1 base short and J 1 base short, with 11 bases between. Germline CDR1 SGHRS, CDR2 YFSETQ. Full variable domain (outside the CDR3, taken from reference TRBV5-1 and TRBJ2-5): KAGVTQTPRYLIKTRGQQVTLSCSPISGHRSVSWYQQTPGQGLQFLFEYFSETQRNKGNFPGRFSGRQFSNSRSEMNVSTLELGDSALYLCASSLWGHPQETQYFGPGTRLLVL.

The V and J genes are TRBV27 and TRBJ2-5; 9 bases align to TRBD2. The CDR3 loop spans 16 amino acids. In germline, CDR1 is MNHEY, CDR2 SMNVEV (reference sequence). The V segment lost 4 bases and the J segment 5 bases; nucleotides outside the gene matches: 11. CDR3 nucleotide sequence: TGTGCCAGCAGTTACCTAGCGGGAAGGGTCGTGGAGACCCAGTACTTC. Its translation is CASSYLAGRVVETQYF.

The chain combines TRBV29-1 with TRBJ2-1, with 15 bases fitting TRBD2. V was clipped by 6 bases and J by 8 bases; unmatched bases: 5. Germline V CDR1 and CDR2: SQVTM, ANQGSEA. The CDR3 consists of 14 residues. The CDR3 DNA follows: TGCAGCGTGGGGGGACTAGCGGGAGGTCATGAGCAGTTCTTC. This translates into CSVGGLAGGHEQFF.

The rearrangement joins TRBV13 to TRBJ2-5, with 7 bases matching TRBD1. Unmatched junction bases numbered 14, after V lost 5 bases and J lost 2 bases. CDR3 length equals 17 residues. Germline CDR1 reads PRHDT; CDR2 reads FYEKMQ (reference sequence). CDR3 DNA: TGTGCCAGCAGCATCAAGAGAGGGGACAGTGGACAAGAGACCCAGTACTTC. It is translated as CASSIKRGDSGQETQYF.

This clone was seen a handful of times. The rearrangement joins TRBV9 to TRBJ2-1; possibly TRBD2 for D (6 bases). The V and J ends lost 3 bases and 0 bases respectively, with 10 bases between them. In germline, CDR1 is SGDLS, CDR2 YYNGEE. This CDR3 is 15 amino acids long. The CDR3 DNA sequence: TGTGCCAGCAGCGACCTGACTAGCTCCTACAATGAGCAGTTCTTC. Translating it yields CASSDLTSSYNEQFF.

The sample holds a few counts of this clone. The CDR3 DNA reads TGTGCCATCCTCTTCAGGGGCTACACCTTC. Translating it yields CAILFRGYTF. V gene TRBV6-1 combines with J gene TRBJ1-2, with D hard to call. This CDR3 comprises 10 residues. V dropped 10 bases and J dropped 8 bases, with 11 bases sitting between them. Germline V lookup: CDR1 MNHNS, CDR2 SASEGT.